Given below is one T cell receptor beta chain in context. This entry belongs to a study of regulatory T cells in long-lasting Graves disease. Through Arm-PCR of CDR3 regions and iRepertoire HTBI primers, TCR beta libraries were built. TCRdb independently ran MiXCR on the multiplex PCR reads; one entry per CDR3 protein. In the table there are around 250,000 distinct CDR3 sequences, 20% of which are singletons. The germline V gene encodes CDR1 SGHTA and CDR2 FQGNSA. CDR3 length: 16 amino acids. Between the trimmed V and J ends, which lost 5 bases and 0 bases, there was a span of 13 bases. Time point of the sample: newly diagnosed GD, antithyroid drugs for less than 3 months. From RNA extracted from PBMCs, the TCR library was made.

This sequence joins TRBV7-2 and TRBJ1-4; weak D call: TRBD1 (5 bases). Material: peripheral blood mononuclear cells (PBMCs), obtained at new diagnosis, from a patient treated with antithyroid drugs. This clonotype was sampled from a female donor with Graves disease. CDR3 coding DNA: TGTGCCAGCAGCCCTAGGGGCCGAGCAACTAATGAAAAACTGTTTTTT. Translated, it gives CASSPRGRATNEKLFF.